This T cell receptor (beta chain) was sequenced during a study of blood T cell repertoires in COVID-19. The length of the CDR3 is 16 residues. Germline V gene data show CDR1 as LGHDT and CDR2 as YNNKEL (reference sequence). With 3 bases clipped from V and 4 bases from J, the junction kept 4 bases outside the gene matches. This clone was counted once. The protocol was immunoSEQ multiplex PCR, while the TCRdb copy is restricted to in-frame clones and leaves out a portion. This table holds tens of thousands of clones, 90% found once. The TCR was taken from a human donor in a cohort sampled during active COVID-19. The material sequenced was peripheral blood. The chain employs TRBV3-1 (or the pseudogene TRBV3-2) and TRBJ2-1, with TRBD2 matching over 12 bases. The CDR3 DNA sequence: TGTGCCAGCAGCCACCTAGCGGGGGGGGTTTACAATGAGCAGTTCTTC. This translates into CASSHLAGGVYNEQFF.